This T cell receptor beta chain is drawn from a study of CD8 T cells in Susac syndrome. CD8+ and CD4+ T cells taken from blood had their TCR beta sequenced. The control participants were healthy donors, and these controls were matched with respect to both age and sex. Study outcomes and limitations: The study conceded that relatively few individuals underwent its TCR sequencing and HLA analysis.

The CDR3 is 12 amino acids. Germline loops: CDR1 LGHDT, CDR2 YNNKEL (reference sequence). V was clipped by 2 bases and J by 7 bases, with 6 bases between them. Reverse transcription of roughly 0.45 to 1 ug RNA was performed with random hexamers. Amplification of TCR beta CDR3 spanned 54 Vbeta and 13 Jbeta via immunoSEQ multiplex PCR. MiXCR, run by TCRdb on the immunoSEQ multiplex PCR reads, gives a single entry per CDR3 protein. The sample includes approximately 190,000 distinct CDR3 sequences, 90% to 95% of them seen just once. About this clonotype itself: Its specificity is not known.

The sequenced sample was CD4+ T cells from PBMCs. The origin of this receptor is a human donor in good health. The chain joins TRBV3-1 to TRBJ2-1, with no clear D. CDR3 sequence reads: CASSQSGNEQFF. The CDR3 bases are TGTGCCAGCAGCCAAAGTGGGAATGAGCAGTTCTTC.